The rows below give T cell receptor beta chains drawn from one sample of a study of T cell repertoires in cytomegalovirus infection. TCRdb used MiXCR to reprocess the reads, holding one entry per CDR3 protein. Altogether about 770,000 distinct CDR3 sequences are present, just under 30% being singletons, with the ten largest covering about an eighth. The antigens for these receptors are not known. The sequencing used cultured CD8+ T cells from PBMCs, collected from culture after CMV antigen stimulation. The receptors were sampled from a human donor in good health (CMV status not recorded). Some clones in this sample may be carry-over from other donors' samples. Both conserved end residues are part of each CDR3. A D gene is named only where the DNA matches it firmly. Where a row states a size, it is once, few, many or the class of an expanded clone; other rows omit it.

J: TRBJ2-1; V: TRBV20-1; length: 14; size: few; D: NA; DNA: TGCAGTGCTCCTCCAGGGGTTTTCTACAATGAGCAGTTCTTC; CDR3: CSAPPGVFYNEQFF
J: TRBJ1-4; V: TRBV7-8; length: 17; size: few; D: NA; DNA: TGTGCCAGCAGCTCCCAACCCCCGGGTGCAACTAATGAAAAACTGTTTTTT; CDR3: CASSSQPPGATNEKLFF
J: TRBJ1-4; V: TRBV7-2; length: 16; size: NA; D: NA; DNA: TGTGCCAGCAGCTTAGGTTGGACTCCAACTAATGAAAAACTGTTTTTT; CDR3: CASSLGWTPTNEKLFF
J: TRBJ1-1; V: TRBV7-9; length: 16; size: many; D: TRBD1; DNA: TGTGCCAGCAGCTCCCCGGGACAGGGGGTTAGGGTGGAAGCTTTCTTT; CDR3: CASSSPGQGVRVEAFF
J: TRBJ1-5; V: TRBV2; length: 14; size: NA; D: NA; DNA: TGTGCCAGCGACACAGGGTCGAGCAATCAGCCCCAGCATTTT; CDR3: CASDTGSSNQPQHF
J: TRBJ1-5; V: TRBV2; length: 16; size: few; D: TRBD1; DNA: TGTGCCAGCAGGGGGTTAGGGTCAGGGGGGAATCAGCCCCAGCATTTT; CDR3: CASRGLGSGGNQPQHF
J: TRBJ1-2; V: TRBV7-9; length: 14; size: few; D: TRBD1; DNA: TGTGCCAGCAGCCTCGGACAGGGGGGGAGAGGCTACACCTTC; CDR3: CASSLGQGGRGYTF
J: TRBJ2-1; V: TRBV4-1; length: 15; size: NA; D: NA; DNA: TGCGCCAGCAGCCAAGAAATTCCCCTGGGTGGTGAGCAGTTCTTC; CDR3: CASSQEIPLGGEQFF
J: TRBJ2-3; V: TRBV19; length: 13; size: NA; D: TRBD2; DNA: TGTGCCAGTAGTTTCGGGGGGGTAGATACGCAGTATTTT; CDR3: CASSFGGVDTQYF
J: TRBJ2-1; V: TRBV11-3; length: 15; size: NA; D: TRBD1; DNA: TGTGCCAGCAGCGGGGGGGACAGGGCTAGGGATGAGCAGTTCTTC; CDR3: CASSGGDRARDEQFF
J: TRBJ1-2; V: TRBV28; length: 13; size: NA; D: NA; DNA: TGTGCCAGCAGTTGGTCGGACAGCTATGGCTACACCTTC; CDR3: CASSWSDSYGYTF
J: TRBJ2-1; V: TRBV5-4; length: 16; size: few; D: TRBD1; DNA: TGTGCCAGCATCCCTGGCCGGGACAGGGGAGGACATGAGCAGTTCTTC; CDR3: CASIPGRDRGGHEQFF
J: TRBJ2-5; V: TRBV3-1; length: 19; size: NA; D: TRBD2; DNA: TGTGCCAGCAGCCAAAAAGTACTAGCGGGGGACCCGTACCAAGAGACCCAGTACTTC; CDR3: CASSQKVLAGDPYQETQYF
J: TRBJ2-2; V: TRBV7-6; length: 14; size: many; D: NA; DNA: TGTGCCAGCAGCTTAGGTTGGGGCGCCGGGGAGCTGTTTTTT; CDR3: CASSLGWGAGELFF
J: TRBJ2-1; V: TRBV7-2; length: 13; size: NA; D: TRBD2; DNA: TGTGCCAGCAGCATACTAGCGGCGGGTGAGCAGTTCTTC; CDR3: CASSILAAGEQFF
J: TRBJ2-1; V: TRBV6-1; length: 15; size: NA; D: TRBD2; DNA: TGTGCCAGCGGGGCCCACCGGGGGGGATACAATGAGCAGTTCTTC; CDR3: CASGAHRGGYNEQFF
J: TRBJ2-5; V: TRBV11-3; length: 18; size: NA; D: TRBD2; DNA: TGTGCCAGCAGCCAGGGGTGGGCGCTAGCGGGGGTCCAAGAGACCCAGTACTTC; CDR3: CASSQGWALAGVQETQYF
J: TRBJ1-2; V: TRBV3-1; length: 13; size: NA; D: NA; DNA: TGTGCCAGCAGGGAGGGAACGAGAGGTGGCTACACCTTC; CDR3: CASREGTRGGYTF
J: TRBJ2-3; V: TRBV20-1; length: 17; size: NA; D: TRBD2; DNA: TGCAGTGCTAGAACCATCGGGACTAGCGGGGGCTCAGATACGCAGTATTTT; CDR3: CSARTIGTSGGSDTQYF
J: TRBJ1-2; V: TRBV29-1; length: 13; size: few; D: TRBD1; DNA: TGCAGCGTCCTAGACAGGGGCGACTATGGCTACACCTTC; CDR3: CSVLDRGDYGYTF
J: TRBJ2-1; V: TRBV6-6; length: 15; size: few; D: NA; DNA: TGTGCCAGCAGGCCTTATATAACAGGACTCAATGAGCAGTTCTTC; CDR3: CASRPYITGLNEQFF
J: TRBJ1-1; V: TRBV5-5; length: 14; size: NA; D: NA; DNA: TGTGCCAGCAGACTCGTAACGGGTCACACTGAAGCTTTCTTT; CDR3: CASRLVTGHTEAFF
J: TRBJ2-1; V: TRBV6-6; length: 18; size: NA; D: NA; DNA: TGTGCCAGCAGTTACTCGGAGGGTCCCCAGGTCACCTACAATGAGCAGTTCTTC; CDR3: CASSYSEGPQVTYNEQFF
J: TRBJ1-6; V: TRBV7-6; length: 15; size: NA; D: TRBD1; DNA: TGTGCCAGCAGCTACCCTCAGGGGGTGGGTTCACCCCTCCACTTT; CDR3: CASSYPQGVGSPLHF
J: TRBJ2-1; V: TRBV19; length: 13; size: NA; D: NA; DNA: TGTGCCAGTAGTTGGGGAATCTACAATGAGCAGTTCTTC; CDR3: CASSWGIYNEQFF
J: TRBJ2-1; V: TRBV20-1; length: 12; size: NA; D: TRBD2; DNA: TGCAGAGCTAGCGGGGGGCCCAATGAGCAGTTCTTC; CDR3: CRASGGPNEQFF
J: TRBJ1-2; V: TRBV6-5; length: 16; size: few; D: NA; DNA: TGTGCCAGCAGGTTTCTCGTGTCAGGGGCTCTCTATGGCTACACCTTC; CDR3: CASRFLVSGALYGYTF
J: TRBJ2-2; V: TRBV10-3; length: 12; size: few; D: NA; DNA: TGTGCCATCAGAGTCGACACCGGGGAGCTGTTTTTT; CDR3: CAIRVDTGELFF
J: TRBJ1-2; V: TRBV7-2; length: 17; size: NA; D: TRBD1; DNA: TGTGCCAGCAGCAACCGGGACAGGGAAGATCCTAACTATGGCTACACCTTC; CDR3: CASSNRDREDPNYGYTF
J: TRBJ1-1; V: TRBV5-1; length: 15; size: few; D: TRBD1; DNA: TGCGCCAGCAGCTATCTGACAGGGGGGGACACTGAAGCTTTCTTT; CDR3: CASSYLTGGDTEAFF
J: TRBJ2-3; V: TRBV12-3/TRBV12-4; length: 16; size: NA; D: TRBD2; DNA: TGTGCCAGCCGATCCAAACGGCGGGGGAACACAGATACGCAGTATTTT; CDR3: CASRSKRRGNTDTQYF
J: TRBJ1-5; V: TRBV6-5; length: 14; size: NA; D: NA; DNA: TGTGCCAGCACAATAAGAATGGGCAATCAGCCCCAGCATTTT; CDR3: CASTIRMGNQPQHF
J: TRBJ2-3; V: TRBV14; length: 13; size: NA; D: NA; DNA: TGTGCCAGCACTCGTTTTCCTACCGATACGCAGTATTTT; CDR3: CASTRFPTDTQYF
J: TRBJ1-3; V: TRBV15; length: 15; size: NA; D: NA; DNA: TGTGCCACCAGCACCACGGGGAGCTCTGGAAACACCATATATTTT; CDR3: CATSTTGSSGNTIYF
J: TRBJ1-5; V: TRBV19; length: 17; size: few; D: NA; DNA: TGTGCCAGTAGTGTAGCAGGGATACTCTATAGCAATCAGCCCCAGCATTTT; CDR3: CASSVAGILYSNQPQHF
J: TRBJ2-1; V: TRBV7-3; length: 16; size: many; D: TRBD2; DNA: TGTGCCAGCAGTCCGACTAGCGGGGATCCCTACAATGAGCAGTTCTTC; CDR3: CASSPTSGDPYNEQFF
J: TRBJ2-5; V: TRBV6-2/TRBV6-3; length: 13; size: few; D: NA; DNA: TGTGCCAGCAGTTACGCAGGAAAAGAGACCCAGTACTTC; CDR3: CASSYAGKETQYF
J: TRBJ2-2; V: TRBV7-4; length: 17; size: few; D: TRBD1; DNA: TGTGCCAGCAGCCCCCCGGACAGGGGGCTGGTCACCGGGGAGCTGTTTTTT; CDR3: CASSPPDRGLVTGELFF
J: TRBJ1-5; V: TRBV19; length: 14; size: NA; D: NA; DNA: TGTGCCAGTACCCTAGGACAGTTAAGACAGCCCCAGCATTTT; CDR3: CASTLGQLRQPQHF
J: TRBJ1-1; V: TRBV7-8; length: 16; size: few; D: TRBD1; DNA: TGTGCCAGCAGCCCCAGTCGGACAGGGGGCGTGACTGAAGCTTTCTTT; CDR3: CASSPSRTGGVTEAFF
J: TRBJ1-1; V: TRBV27; length: 16; size: NA; D: NA; DNA: TGTGCCAGCAGTTTACAAGGGTCTCCGGCAGGTACTGAAGCTTTCTTT; CDR3: CASSLQGSPAGTEAFF
J: TRBJ1-2; V: TRBV6-6; length: 17; size: NA; D: TRBD1; DNA: TGTGCCAGCACTAAGCGGACAGGGGGCGCGTCTAACTATGGCTACACCTTC; CDR3: CASTKRTGGASNYGYTF
J: TRBJ2-1; V: TRBV7-2; length: 16; size: many; D: NA; DNA: TGTGCCAGCAGCTTATTCGGCACTATGGGGGTCAATGAGCAGTTCTTC; CDR3: CASSLFGTMGVNEQFF
J: TRBJ1-5; V: TRBV27; length: 14; size: NA; D: NA; DNA: TGTGCCAGCAGTAGGGGATTTAGCAATCAGCCCCAGCATTTT; CDR3: CASSRGFSNQPQHF
J: TRBJ2-2; V: TRBV6-5; length: 18; size: once; D: NA; DNA: TGTGCCAGCAGTTACTCGGGATCCATCCACCCAAACACCGGGGAGCTGTTTTTT; CDR3: CASSYSGSIHPNTGELFF
J: TRBJ2-1; V: TRBV6-5; length: 14; size: NA; D: TRBD2; DNA: TGTGCCAGCAGTTACGGGGCAGGCGGGGGTGAGCAGTTCTTC; CDR3: CASSYGAGGGEQFF
J: TRBJ1-6; V: TRBV7-8; length: 16; size: once; D: TRBD1; DNA: TGTGCCAGCAGCAAAACCGGGACAGAGTATAATTCACCCCTCCACTTT; CDR3: CASSKTGTEYNSPLHF
J: TRBJ1-6; V: TRBV4-1; length: 15; size: NA; D: TRBD1; DNA: TGCGCCAGCAGCCAAGGGCCGGGACAGGATTCACCCCTCCACTTT; CDR3: CASSQGPGQDSPLHF
J: TRBJ1-1; V: TRBV4-1; length: 13; size: many; D: NA; DNA: TGCGCCAGCAGCCTTAGGTGGGACACTGAAGCTTTCTTT; CDR3: CASSLRWDTEAFF
J: TRBJ1-4; V: TRBV27; length: 15; size: few; D: NA; DNA: TGTGCCAGCAGCCTTCAGACAGCAACTAATGAAAAACTGTTTTTT; CDR3: CASSLQTATNEKLFF
J: TRBJ2-2; V: TRBV24-1; length: 15; size: few; D: NA; DNA: TGTGCCACCAGTGATCTGGAATCGAACACCGGGGAGCTGTTTTTT; CDR3: CATSDLESNTGELFF
J: TRBJ1-3; V: TRBV4-3; length: 17; size: NA; D: NA; DNA: TGCGCCAGCAGCCAAGATGGACAGCCCTCCTCTGGAAACACCATATATTTT; CDR3: CASSQDGQPSSGNTIYF
J: TRBJ1-2; V: TRBV7-8; length: 15; size: NA; D: TRBD1; DNA: TGTGCCAGCAGCTTAGCCCCGACAGGGTTCTATGGCTACACCTTC; CDR3: CASSLAPTGFYGYTF
J: TRBJ2-3; V: TRBV7-8; length: 15; size: NA; D: TRBD2; DNA: TGTGCCAGCAGCTTACAGGGAGGGAGCACAGATACGCAGTATTTT; CDR3: CASSLQGGSTDTQYF
J: TRBJ1-1; V: TRBV12-3/TRBV12-4; length: 15; size: NA; D: TRBD1; DNA: TGTGCCAGCAGTTTAACGGGACAGGCTAACACTGAAGCTTTCTTT; CDR3: CASSLTGQANTEAFF
J: TRBJ2-2; V: TRBV27; length: 16; size: NA; D: NA; DNA: TGTGCCAGCAGGGGGCCGAGTTGGACGAACACCGGGGAGCTGTTTTTT; CDR3: CASRGPSWTNTGELFF
J: TRBJ2-1; V: TRBV4-1; length: 18; size: few; D: TRBD2; DNA: TGCGCCAGCAGCCTAAGGGGAGGGGACGGCGCCGGCTACAATGAGCAGTTCTTC; CDR3: CASSLRGGDGAGYNEQFF
J: TRBJ2-2; V: TRBV6-2/TRBV6-3; length: 17; size: NA; D: TRBD1; DNA: TGTGCCAGCACACAAGGGACGGACAGGTCGAACACCGGGGAGCTGTTTTTT; CDR3: CASTQGTDRSNTGELFF
J: TRBJ2-1; V: TRBV2; length: 14; size: few; D: TRBD2; DNA: TGTGCCAGCGGGACTAGCGGCTCTTACAATGAGCAGTTCTTC; CDR3: CASGTSGSYNEQFF